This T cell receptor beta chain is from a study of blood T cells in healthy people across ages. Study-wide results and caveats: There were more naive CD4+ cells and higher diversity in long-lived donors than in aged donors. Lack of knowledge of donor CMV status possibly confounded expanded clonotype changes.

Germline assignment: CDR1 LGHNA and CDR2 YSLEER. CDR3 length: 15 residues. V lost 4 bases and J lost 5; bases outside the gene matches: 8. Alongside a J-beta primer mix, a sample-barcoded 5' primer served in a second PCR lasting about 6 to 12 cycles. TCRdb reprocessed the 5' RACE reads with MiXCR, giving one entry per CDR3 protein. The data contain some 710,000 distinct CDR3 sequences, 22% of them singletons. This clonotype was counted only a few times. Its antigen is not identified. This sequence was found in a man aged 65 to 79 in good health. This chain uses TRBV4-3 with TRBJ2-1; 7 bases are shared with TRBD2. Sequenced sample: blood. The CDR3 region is CASSRGLGENNEQFF. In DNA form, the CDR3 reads TGCGCCAGCAGCCGAGGACTAGGTGAAAACAATGAGCAGTTCTTC.